One sample yielded the 10 T cell receptor beta chains listed below, sequenced in a study of identical twins. TCRdb used MiXCR to reprocess the 5' RACE reads, holding one entry per CDR3 protein. Counted here are 200,000 to 250,000 distinct CDR3 sequences, 7.5% occurring once; the ten biggest clones make up roughly 5%. In addition, the sample was reused for a study of yellow fever vaccine responses in identical twins.

Source material: CD8+ T cells sorted from blood. The receptors were sampled from a woman aged 18-29 years in good health.

J is TRBJ2-7 and V is TRBV18, with 15 positions matching TRBD2. Germline lookup yields CDR1 KGHSH and CDR2 LQKENI. V was pared by 2 bases and J by 0 bases, with 8 bases of the junction left unmatched. The CDR3 has 19 amino acids. CDR3 in amino acids: CASSPEGTSGRLSSYEQYF. For the CDR3, the DNA is TGTGCCAGCTCACCAGAGGGGACTAGCGGGAGGCTCAGCTCCTACGAGCAGTACTTC.

This clonotype was counted ten times or more. The CDR3 loop is CSAQHTEAFF. Written as DNA, the CDR3 is TGCAGTGCCCAACATACTGAAGCTTTCTTT. The chain employs TRBV20-1 and TRBJ1-1; no clear D gene. V was pared by 6 bases and J by 5 bases, with 7 bases between. This CDR3 has 10 residues. CDR1 and CDR2 (germline): DFQATT, SNEGSKA (reference sequence).

The chain recombines TRBV12-3 or TRBV12-4 with TRBJ1-2, with 7 bases matching TRBD1. The CDR3 length is 14 residues. After removal of 4 bases from V and 4 bases from J, the junction contained 6 bases not matched to a gene. The CDR3 DNA reads TGTGCCAGCAGTTCCGGGACAGAACCCTATGGCTACACCTTC. This translates into CASSSGTEPYGYTF.

This clonotype has only a few counts. The DNA for the CDR3 is TGTGCCAGCAGTGCAATAGCGGGGGGGGGAGAGGAGCAGTTCTTC. Amino acid sequence: CASSAIAGGGEEQFF. This rearrangement joins TRBV25-1 to TRBJ2-1; TRBD2 aligns across 11 bases. The CDR3 runs 15 residues. Trimming removed 4 bases from V and 10 bases from J; junction bases left unmatched: 9. Germline lookup yields CDR1 MGHDK and CDR2 SYGVNS.

This clonotype occurred many times. The J gene is TRBJ1-1, the V gene TRBV4-1, with TRBD1 as a possible D gene (5 bases). Germline CDR1 is MGHRA and CDR2 is YSYEKL. The CDR3 extends over 13 amino acids. Trimming left V 1 base short and J 11 bases short, with 14 bases between. CDR3 region: CASSQVEGREAFF. CDR3 in DNA: TGCGCCAGCAGCCAAGTAGAGGGGCGCGAGGCTTTCTTT.

The chain couples TRBV10-1 to TRBJ1-1; D not resolved. There are 15 residues in the CDR3. Looked up from germline, CDR1 is WNHNN and CDR2 is SYGVQD (reference sequence). Trimming left V 3 bases short and J 0 bases short, with 11 bases between. CDR3 region: CASSDSGGMNTEAFF. The CDR3, as DNA: TGCGCCAGCAGTGATTCAGGAGGAATGAACACTGAAGCTTTCTTT.

This clonotype was counted ten times or more. The chain has TRBV7-9 and TRBJ2-1, with D possibly called TRBD1 or TRBD2 (6 bases each). The CDR3 loop spans 15 amino acids. Trimming took 0 bases from V and 6 from J, leaving 12 bases between them. The V gene's germline CDR1 is SEHNR and CDR2 FQNEAQ (reference sequence). For the CDR3, the DNA is TGTGCCAGCAGCTTAGCGGACGGAGGGGGCAATGAGCAGTTCTTC. Its translation is CASSLADGGGNEQFF.

This clonotype has just a few counts. The rearrangement uses TRBV12-3 or TRBV12-4 and TRBJ2-6; D gene uncertain. There are 12 residues in the CDR3. V gave up 8 bases and J gave up 4 bases, with 6 bases separating them. The CDR3 loop reads CASLQGANVLTF. CDR3 nucleotides: TGTGCCAGCCTCCAGGGGGCCAACGTCCTGACTTTC.

Ten or more counts support this clonotype. This chain links TRBV27 with TRBJ2-1; D may be TRBD2 (5 bases). The CDR3 extends over 15 amino acids. The germline V and J ends were trimmed by 2 bases and 1 base, with 9 bases remaining between them. Germline CDR1 and CDR2: MNHEY and SMNVEV (reference sequence). The CDR3 reads CASSLPSRSYNEQFF. The CDR3 DNA reads as TGTGCCAGCAGTTTACCTAGCAGGTCCTACAATGAGCAGTTCTTC.

This clonotype was detected only a few times. The gene calls are TRBV27 and TRBJ2-7, with no clear D. CDR3 length: 13 amino acids. Trimming cost V 5 bases and J 7 bases, with 15 bases left between them. CDR1 and CDR2 from the germline V gene are MNHEY and SMNVEV (reference sequence). The CDR3 sequence: CASSPGPVREQYF. Here the CDR3 DNA reads TGTGCCAGCAGTCCGGGCCCGGTGAGGGAGCAGTACTTC.